Following are 30 T cell receptor beta chains from one sample sequenced in a study of blood T cell repertoires in COVID-19. Libraries were prepared by immunoSEQ multiplex PCR; TCRdb keeps only in-frame clonotypes and omits some of them. The sample shows approximately 300,000 clones, around 83% of them seen only once. The sample was peripheral blood. The receptor source for this set is a woman between 50 and 59 years old with acute or convalescent COVID-19.

The V and J genes are TRBV7-4 and TRBJ2-3; 8 nucleotides match TRBD2. CDR3 size: 13 residues. Looked up from germline, CDR1 is SGHVT and CDR2 is SQSDAQ. CDR3 bases: TGTGTATGTGGGCGGGGGGCGGTAGATACGCAGTATTTT. It specifies CVCGRGAVDTQYF.

This chain joins TRBV30 and TRBJ1-1, with a tentative D call TRBD1 (5 bases). Per the germline V gene, CDR1 is GTSNPN and CDR2 is SVGIG (reference sequence). This CDR3 comprises 13 residues. V was trimmed by 1 base and J by 2 bases, leaving 8 bases between them. CDR3 bases: TGTGCCTGGAGTGGACAGCCAAACACTGAAGCTTTCTTT. Protein product: CAWSGQPNTEAFF.

The chain recombines TRBV30 with TRBJ1-5; TRBD1 might be the D (6 bases). The CDR3 covers 14 residues. The ends were cut back, 3 bases at V and 6 bases at J, with 15 bases in the middle. CDR1 and CDR2 (germline): GTSNPN, SVGIG (reference sequence). CDR3 sequence (DNA): TGTGCCTGGAGCACTCCCCAGGGGCGTCAGCCCCAGCATTTT. Its protein is CAWSTPQGRQPQHF.

The chain employs TRBV11-2 and TRBJ1-2; 11 bases line up with TRBD1. The ends lost 1 base at V and 4 bases at J; junction bases unmatched: 8. The CDR3 is made up of 17 amino acids. Germline CDR1 is SGHAT and CDR2 is FQNNGV. In nucleotides, the CDR3 is TGTGCCAGCAGCTTAGTCTCCCCTGGACAGGGGGCCTATGGCTACACCTTC. Translating it yields CASSLVSPGQGAYGYTF.

The CDR3 loop reads CASSSNFGTGNTEAFF. CDR3 coding DNA: TGTGCCAGCTCATCCAATTTTGGGACAGGGAACACTGAAGCTTTCTTT. The rearrangement uses TRBV18 and TRBJ1-1, with 8 bases fitting TRBD1. V shed 5 bases, J shed 1 base, and the junction held 9 bases outside the gene matches. CDR3 length: 16 amino acids. Germline V gene lookup returns CDR1 KGHSH and CDR2 LQKENI.

The sample holds a few counts of this clone. The J gene is TRBJ1-2, the V gene TRBV7-8; no firm D call. Germline loops: CDR1 SGHVS, CDR2 FQNEAQ. CDR3 length equals 16 residues. Trimming stripped 5 bases from V and 6 bases from J, with 22 bases between. In nucleotides, the CDR3 is TGTGCCAGCAGCCCTCCCCAGTCAGTCCCATCCGATGGCTACACCTTC. It translates to CASSPPQSVPSDGYTF.

This clone was found a few times. The gene calls are TRBV28 and TRBJ1-2, with 8 bases aligning to TRBD1. CDR1 MDHEN and CDR2 SYDVKM come from the germline V gene. The CDR3 has 14 residues. V lost 8 bases to trimming and J lost 7 bases; unmatched junction nucleotides: 12. This CDR3 is CASWLTSTGAGYTF. CDR3 in DNA: TGTGCCAGCTGGCTCACCTCGACAGGGGCTGGCTACACCTTC.

This sequence joins TRBV19 and TRBJ1-2; TRBD1 might be the D (5 bases). V was pared by 5 bases and J by 4 bases, with 20 bases between. This CDR3 has 16 amino acids. Germline V gene sequence: CDR1 LNHDA, CDR2 SQIVND (reference sequence). In nucleotides, the CDR3 is TGTGCCAGTAGTTCGCAAGCTACAGGTGAATCCTATGGCTACACCTTC. It translates to CASSSQATGESYGYTF.

This clone was seen more than once but under ten times. The junction and the germline gene differ at one end; a read error may be behind it. The chain recombines TRBV15 with TRBJ1-3; D is uncertain. The length of the CDR3 is 12 residues. Germline CDR1 reads LNHNV; CDR2 reads YYDKDF (reference sequence). The CDR3 nucleotides are TGTGCCACCAGCCGTCAGACGGCACTTCTAGATTTT. This gives the protein CATSRQTALLDF.

The gene calls are TRBV7-2 and TRBJ2-1; 9 nucleotides line up with TRBD1. V lost 3 bases to trimming and J lost 9 bases; unmatched junction nucleotides: 3. CDR1 and CDR2 (germline): SGHTA, FQGNSA. The CDR3 has 13 amino acids. CDR3 coding DNA: TGTGCCAGCAGCTTGACAGGGGGAAGTGAGCAGTTCTTC. Its translation: CASSLTGGSEQFF.

This chain links TRBV9 with TRBJ2-1; TRBD2 matches at 10 bases. CDR1 and CDR2 from the germline V gene are SGDLS and YYNGEE. This CDR3 contains 15 residues. V trimming: 4 bases; J trimming: 5 bases; junction bases outside the gene matches: 6. For the CDR3, the DNA is TGTGCCAGCAGCAAGAGGACTAGCGGTAACAATGAGCAGTTCTTC. This encodes CASSKRTSGNNEQFF.

The chain carries TRBV19 and TRBJ1-1; D perhaps matches TRBD1 (6 bases). Trimming stripped 7 bases from V and 6 bases from J, with 12 bases between. This CDR3 spans 12 amino acids. Germline V gene data show CDR1 as LNHDA and CDR2 as SQIVND (reference sequence). As DNA, the CDR3 is TGTGCCAGTACTCAGGGGAGATCTGAAGCTTTCTTT. Translating gives CASTQGRSEAFF.

The chain combines TRBV15 with TRBJ2-3, with D possibly TRBD2 on 6 matching bases. This CDR3 is 17 amino acids long. Germline assignment: CDR1 LNHNV and CDR2 YYDKDF (reference sequence). V shed 1 base and J shed 2 bases, with 16 bases lying between them. The DNA of the CDR3 is TGTGCCACCAGCAGAGGGGGACTTTCCCTTTTCACAGATACGCAGTATTTT. Residues: CATSRGGLSLFTDTQYF. Together with reference TRBV15 and TRBJ2-3, the CDR3 gives the full variable domain: DAMVIQNPRYQVTQFGKPVTLSCSQTLNHNVMYWYQQKSSQAPKLLFHYYDKDFNNEADTPDNFQSRRPNTSFCFLDIRSPGLGDTAMYLCATSRGGLSLFTDTQYFGPGTRLTVL.

The rearrangement joins TRBV4-1 to TRBJ2-3; 14 nucleotides line up with TRBD2. V dropped 0 bases and J dropped 9; count of bases not matched to a gene: 11. The germline CDR1 and CDR2 sequences are MGHRA and YSYEKL. The CDR3 covers 18 residues. CDR3: CASSQDRGLAGARGTQYF. CDR3 in DNA: TGCGCCAGCAGCCAAGATCGGGGACTAGCGGGGGCCCGCGGGACGCAGTATTTT.

The rearrangement joins TRBV5-4 to TRBJ2-5; 15 bases are shared with TRBD2. The CDR3 totals 17 residues. Germline assignment: CDR1 SGHNT and CDR2 YYREEE (reference sequence). The J segment lost 5 bases and the V segment lost 3 bases, leaving 8 bases of the junction unmatched. The CDR3 DNA reads TGTGCCAGCAGCTCCCCAGGACTAGCGGGGGGGCGGGAGACCCAGTACTTC. Translating it yields CASSSPGLAGGRETQYF.

V gene TRBV18 combines with J gene TRBJ1-2; D gene unclear. The germline V gene encodes CDR1 KGHSH and CDR2 LQKENI. Trimming shortened V by 2 bases and J by 8 bases, and 9 bases separated the two germline ends. This CDR3 is built from 12 residues. The CDR3: CASSPEGLGYTF. For the CDR3, the DNA is TGTGCCAGCTCACCAGAAGGACTAGGCTACACCTTC.

This chain connects TRBV4-1 to TRBJ1-1; D gene unclear. CDR1 is MGHRA and CDR2 is YSYEKL in the germline V gene. CDR3 length: 14 amino acids. The germline V and J ends were trimmed by 4 bases and 1 base, with 10 bases remaining between them. CDR3 sequence: CASSLHSGNTEAFF. The CDR3 DNA sequence: TGCGCCAGCAGCCTCCATTCGGGGAACACTGAAGCTTTCTTT.

Note on this clone: The same CDR3 can be traced to other DNA sequences in this sample. The gene calls are TRBV2 and TRBJ1-2; D possibly corresponds to TRBD1 (5 bases). The germline CDR1 and CDR2 sequences are SNHLY and FYNNEI. V was trimmed by 3 bases and J by 3 bases, leaving 8 bases between them. The CDR3 is 13 residues long. The CDR3 region is CASSEQGDYGYTF. CDR3 DNA sequence: TGTGCCAGCAGTGAGCAGGGCGACTATGGCTACACCTTC.

The CDR3 sequence is CASSPFGAPSSGNTIYF. In DNA, the CDR3 is TGCGCCAGCAGCCCTTTTGGGGCCCCCAGCTCTGGAAACACCATATATTTT. The gene calls are TRBV5-1 and TRBJ1-3, with D possibly TRBD1 on 5 matching bases. V lost 4 bases, J lost 0 bases, and 17 bases lay in between. The germline V gene has CDR1 SGHRS and CDR2 YFSETQ. This CDR3 is built from 17 residues. Drawing the rest from reference TRBV5-1 and TRBJ1-3, the complete variable domain is KAGVTQTPRYLIKTRGQQVTLSCSPISGHRSVSWYQQTPGQGLQFLFEYFSETQRNKGNFPGRFSGRQFSNSRSEMNVSTLELGDSALYLCASSPFGAPSSGNTIYFGEGSWLTVV.

The chain joins TRBV10-2 to TRBJ2-1; 8 positions match TRBD1. The CDR3 has 16 amino acids. Germline assignment: CDR1 WSHSY and CDR2 SAAADI. V trimming: 3 bases; J trimming: 6 bases; junction bases outside the gene matches: 10. As DNA, the CDR3 is TGCGCCAGCAGTGAATTTTTGGGACAGGTTGGCAATGAGCAGTTCTTC. This codes for CASSEFLGQVGNEQFF.

Here the CDR3 DNA reads TGTGCCAGCAGTTACGTTCTAGCGGACAATGAGCAGTTCTTC. Translation gives CASSYVLADNEQFF. The chain combines TRBV6-2 or TRBV6-3 with TRBJ2-1, with 7 nucleotides matching TRBD2. The V segment lost 2 bases and the J segment 5 bases; nucleotides outside the gene matches: 3. Germline values: CDR1 MNHEY, CDR2 SVGEGT. The CDR3 length is 14 residues.

The chain couples TRBV27 to TRBJ1-3; D possibly corresponds to TRBD1 (5 bases). CDR1 is MNHEY, CDR2 SMNVEV, per germline (reference sequence). V was pared by 2 bases and J by 5 bases, with 13 bases between. The CDR3 totals 15 residues. DNA of the CDR3: TGTGCCAGCAGTTTAAAAGCAGGGCAAAGAAACACCATATATTTT. Translation gives CASSLKAGQRNTIYF.

The genes are TRBV10-3 and TRBJ1-1, with a tentative D call TRBD1 (6 bases). Germline V CDR1 and CDR2: ENHRY, SYGVKD. With 4 bases removed from V and 6 bases from J, the gap between germline ends came to 21 bases. The CDR3 consists of 16 residues. This chain's CDR3 is CAISAPRDEGGAEAFF. Written as DNA, the CDR3 is TGTGCCATCAGTGCCCCCCGGGACGAGGGGGGGGCTGAAGCTTTCTTT.

This chain links TRBV3-1 (or the pseudogene TRBV3-2) with TRBJ1-2; 8 bases agree with TRBD1. V trimming: 1 base; J trimming: 8 bases; junction bases outside the gene matches: 6. The CDR3 extends over 14 amino acids. CDR1 and CDR2 from the germline V gene are LGHDT and YNNKEL (reference sequence). CDR3 protein: CASSQAQGADGYTF. The DNA of the CDR3 is TGTGCCAGCAGCCAAGCTCAGGGGGCGGACGGCTACACCTTC.

This clone was observed a few times. The chain is built from TRBV10-1 and TRBJ2-1; 8 positions match TRBD2. CDR3 size: 15 residues. Germline values: CDR1 WNHNN, CDR2 SYGVQD (reference sequence). The trim removed 6 bases at V and 8 bases at J, leaving 12 bases unmatched. This CDR3 reads CASSDSFSGADEQFF. The CDR3, as DNA: TGCGCCAGCAGCGATAGCTTTAGCGGGGCTGATGAGCAGTTCTTC.

The chain is built from TRBV15 and TRBJ2-1; 10 bases match TRBD2. The CDR3 length is 17 residues. The ends lost 1 base at V and 8 bases at J; junction bases unmatched: 11. The germline V gene has CDR1 LNHNV and CDR2 YYDKDF (reference sequence). CDR3 in amino acids: CATSRVPLAGVIDEQFF. CDR3 nucleotides: TGTGCCACCAGCAGAGTGCCCCTAGCGGGAGTAATAGATGAGCAGTTCTTC. The whole variable domain, remainder taken from reference TRBV15 and TRBJ2-1, is DAMVIQNPRYQVTQFGKPVTLSCSQTLNHNVMYWYQQKSSQAPKLLFHYYDKDFNNEADTPDNFQSRRPNTSFCFLDIRSPGLGDTAMYLCATSRVPLAGVIDEQFFGPGTRLTVL.

This chain joins TRBV25-1 and TRBJ1-2; TRBD1 agrees at 9 bases. CDR1 and CDR2 (germline): MGHDK, SYGVNS. The CDR3 consists of 15 residues. Unmatched junction bases numbered 5, after V lost 2 bases and J lost 4 bases. The CDR3 DNA reads TGTGCCAGCAGTGAAGCCGGGACAGGGCGCTATGGCTACACCTTC. It translates to CASSEAGTGRYGYTF.

This chain links TRBV5-1 with TRBJ2-5, with 7 nucleotides matching TRBD2. Per germline, CDR1 SGHRS and CDR2 YFSETQ. The ends lost 4 bases at V and 5 bases at J; junction bases unmatched: 8. The CDR3 covers 14 residues. CDR3 bases: TGCGCCAGCAGCCCCGGGGGGTACGGTGAGACCCAGTACTTC. It codes for CASSPGGYGETQYF.

This clone was seen only a few times. The genes are TRBV6-5 and TRBJ1-2, with TRBD1 as a possible D gene (5 bases). Deletions cut 2 bases from V and 4 bases from J, with 5 bases between. The CDR3 extends over 12 amino acids. CDR1 MNHEY and CDR2 SVGAGI come from the germline V gene. The CDR3 protein is CASSYDSYGYTF. The CDR3 DNA follows: TGTGCCAGCAGTTACGACAGCTATGGCTACACCTTC.

This clone is a singleton in its sample. The rearrangement links TRBV10-3 to TRBJ1-6; 7 bases are a match to TRBD1. The germline V gene encodes CDR1 ENHRY and CDR2 SYGVKD. The CDR3 loop spans 14 amino acids. V lost 10 bases and J lost 7; bases outside the gene matches: 10. The CDR3 DNA sequence: TGTGCCACTTCCTCCGGGACAGTGAATTCACCCCTCCACTTT. Its translation: CATSSGTVNSPLHF.